The 32 T cell receptor beta chains reported below all come from one sample, sequenced in a study of human T cells and chemical hapten exposure. TCRdb re-analysed the RACE reads in MiXCR, keeping a single row per CDR3 protein. The table shows more than 50,000 distinct CDR3 sequences, with approximately 6.7% occurring only once. Stated time point: pre-sensitization, week 0. Treatment specified: therapeutic diphenylcyclopropenone sensitization with weekly scalp DPC. The sample in question was whole blood, obtained in connection with sensitization to the hapten diphenylcyclopropenone (DPC). All receptors come from a young woman with alopecia areata. Some clones in this sample may be carry-over from other donors' samples.

This clonotype came up many times. The chain carries TRBV5-1 and TRBJ2-2, with TRBD1 as a possible D gene (5 bases). There are 16 residues in the CDR3. CDR1 is SGHRS and CDR2 is YFSETQ in the germline V gene. V lost 3 bases to trimming and J lost 5 bases, with 17 bases between them. CDR3 loop: CASSSLPGFGTGELFF. CDR3 nucleotides: TGCGCCAGCAGCTCCCTCCCAGGGTTCGGGACCGGGGAGCTGTTTTTT.

This clonotype was detected only a few times. The rearrangement links TRBV19 to TRBJ2-5; D is uncertain. V lost 4 bases and J 1 base, leaving 13 bases between the germline ends. CDR1 is LNHDA, CDR2 SQIVND, per germline (reference sequence). This CDR3 comprises 15 residues. DNA of the CDR3: TGTGCCAGTAGTACCAACTCACGGGCCCAAGAGACCCAGTACTTC. It translates to CASSTNSRAQETQYF.

J is TRBJ1-4 and V is TRBV30; D is ambiguous. The CDR3 runs 16 residues. V was pared by 4 bases and J by 8 bases, with 23 bases between. Germline values: CDR1 GTSNPN, CDR2 SVGIG (reference sequence). CDR3 sequence reads: CAWKIVGNSPEEKLFF. In DNA, the CDR3 is TGTGCCTGGAAAATAGTGGGAAATTCCCCTGAAGAAAAACTGTTTTTT.

Within the sample, this clonotype is medium-sized. This chain uses TRBV29-1 with TRBJ1-1, with 7 bases that match TRBD1. The V and J ends lost 6 bases and 0 bases, in that order; junction bases with no gene match: 4. The germline gives CDR1 SQVTM, CDR2 ANQGSEA. CDR3 length: 13 residues. In DNA form, the CDR3 reads TGCAGCGTCGGGGGGACAGTGAACACTGAAGCTTTCTTT. This translates into CSVGGTVNTEAFF. The variable domain in full, with the rest retrieved from reference TRBV29-1 and TRBJ1-1, is SAVISQKPSRDICQRGTSLTIQCQVDSQVTMMFWYRQQPGQSLTLIATANQGSEATYESGFVIDKFPISRPNLTFSTLTVSNMSPEDSSIYLCSVGGTVNTEAFFGQGTRLTVV.

CDR3 in amino acids: CASSSQGGASSYNSPLHF. For the CDR3, the DNA is TGCGCCAGCAGCTCGCAAGGAGGGGCGAGCTCCTATAATTCACCCCTCCACTTT. The rearrangement joins TRBV5-1 to TRBJ1-6; possibly TRBD1 for D (5 bases). The CDR3 contains 18 residues. The germline V gene encodes CDR1 SGHRS and CDR2 YFSETQ. Trimming cost V 3 bases and J 0 bases, with 16 bases left between them.

This clonotype was recorded a few times. The rearrangement uses TRBV5-8 and TRBJ1-6; TRBD1 is a possible D gene (5 bases). Trimming took 5 bases from V and 8 from J, leaving 17 bases between them. Germline CDR1 is SGHTS and CDR2 is YDEGEE. The CDR3 is 15 amino acids. Here the CDR3 reads CASSYHSGAYSPLHF. The DNA for the CDR3 is TGTGCCAGCAGTTATCATTCTGGGGCTTATTCACCCCTCCACTTT. The complete variable domain, with remaining parts taken from reference TRBV5-8 and TRBJ1-6, reads EAGVTQSPTHLIKTRGQQATLRCSPISGHTSVYWYQQALGLGLQFLLWYDEGEERNRGNFPPRFSGRQFPNYSSELNVNALELEDSALYLCASSYHSGAYSPLHFGNGTRLTVT.

The sample holds many counts of this clonotype. The chain recombines TRBV20-1 with TRBJ1-2; tentative D call: TRBD1 (5 bases). This CDR3 spans 12 amino acids. Per the germline V gene, CDR1 is DFQATT and CDR2 is SNEGSKA (reference sequence). V dropped 6 bases and J dropped 5 bases, with 13 bases sitting between them. DNA of the CDR3: TGCAGTGCCACCGACAGTTTATATGGCTACACCTTC. It is translated as CSATDSLYGYTF.

This clonotype has just a few counts. The genes are TRBV12-3 or TRBV12-4 and TRBJ1-5, with TRBD1 matching over 7 bases. Unmatched junction bases numbered 6, after V lost 1 base and J lost 6 bases. CDR3 length: 15 amino acids. CDR3 bases: TGTGCCAGCAGTTTAGGCAGGGGGGACGTTCAGCCCCAGCATTTT. This codes for CASSLGRGDVQPQHF.

This clonotype was detected only a few times. The chain recombines TRBV12-3 or TRBV12-4 with TRBJ1-1; TRBD1 might be the D (5 bases). V was cut by 4 bases and J by 10 bases, with 16 bases left in between. This CDR3 is 13 amino acids long. In DNA, the CDR3 is TGTGCCAGCAGTTCATGGGGGATTAGGGTAGCTTTCTTT. It codes for CASSSWGIRVAFF.

This clonotype was seen many times. This chain connects TRBV5-1 to TRBJ2-7, with 8 positions matching TRBD1. V lost 2 bases and J lost 4; bases outside the gene matches: 8. The CDR3 spans 15 residues. Germline CDR1 SGHRS, CDR2 YFSETQ. The CDR3 coding sequence is TGCGCCAGCAGCTTTGTCCAGGGGGCACCGTACGAGCAGTACTTC. This gives the protein CASSFVQGAPYEQYF. Full variable domain (outside the CDR3, taken from reference TRBV5-1 and TRBJ2-7): KAGVTQTPRYLIKTRGQQVTLSCSPISGHRSVSWYQQTPGQGLQFLFEYFSETQRNKGNFPGRFSGRQFSNSRSEMNVSTLELGDSALYLCASSFVQGAPYEQYFGPGTRLTVT.

This chain uses TRBV27 with TRBJ2-7, with a weak D call TRBD2 (5 bases). Germline loops: CDR1 MNHEY, CDR2 SMNVEV (reference sequence). The CDR3 runs 15 residues. V shed 5 bases and J shed 0 bases, with 14 bases lying between them. The DNA for the CDR3 is TGTGCCAGCAGTCCTCGAGGGTTGGCCTCCTACGAGCAGTACTTC. Translation: CASSPRGLASYEQYF.

This clonotype was counted many times. The CDR3 DNA reads as TGTGCCAGCAGTGAAGCAGGACAAAACATTCAGTACTTC. Residues: CASSEAGQNIQYF. The chain carries TRBV6-1 and TRBJ2-4; D gene ambiguous. Germline lookup yields CDR1 MNHNS and CDR2 SASEGT. V was shortened by 0 bases and J by 5 bases, with 5 bases between the two germline ends. The CDR3 has 13 amino acids.

This clonotype was seen many times. The chain is built from TRBV11-2 and TRBJ2-1; 8 bases are a match to TRBD2. This CDR3 is 17 amino acids long. Germline CDR1 reads SGHAT; CDR2 reads FQNNGV. The V gene end was trimmed by 5 bases and the J gene end by 5 bases; junction bases not matched to a gene: 14. CDR3 sequence reads: CASSPTPGGGRNNEQFF. The CDR3 DNA follows: TGTGCCAGCAGCCCGACCCCGGGGGGGGGTAGGAACAATGAGCAGTTCTTC.

The chain combines TRBV3-1 with TRBJ2-7; D uncertain. Trimming stripped 3 bases from V and 1 base from J, with 10 bases between. CDR1 is LGHDT, CDR2 YNNKEL, per germline (reference sequence). The CDR3 spans 14 residues. The CDR3 region has the DNA TGTGCCAGCAGCCATCCGGGCCTGTCCTACGAGCAGTACTTC. This encodes CASSHPGLSYEQYF.

This clonotype has ten or more counts. The chain carries TRBV6-8 and TRBJ1-5, with a weak D call TRBD1 (5 bases). V lost 2 bases and J lost 5, with 16 bases in between. The germline V gene encodes CDR1 MNHGY and CDR2 SAAAGT. The CDR3 has 16 residues. Written as DNA, the CDR3 is TGTGCCAGCAGTTACCCCTCGGGACCCTCATATCAGCCCCAGCATTTT. This codes for CASSYPSGPSYQPQHF.

This clonotype was recorded many times. Written as DNA, the CDR3 is TGTGCCATCAGTGAGTCGTGGGGACAGGGGAACACCGGGGAGCTGTTTTTT. This codes for CAISESWGQGNTGELFF. The chain joins TRBV10-3 to TRBJ2-2, with 9 bases identical to TRBD1. Germline CDR1 is ENHRY and CDR2 is SYGVKD. Germline trimming cut 0 bases from V and 1 base from J; bases unmatched to any gene: 3. The CDR3 spans 17 residues.

This clonotype has more than one count but fewer than ten. This chain connects TRBV6-5 to TRBJ2-3, with D tentatively TRBD1 or TRBD2 (5 bases each). The germline gives CDR1 MNHEY, CDR2 SVGAGI. The CDR3 runs to 14 residues. The V end was cut by 7 bases, the J end by 6 bases, with 17 bases between. The CDR3 sequence is CASTQWGKEDTQYF. In nucleotides, the CDR3 is TGTGCCAGCACCCAGTGGGGGAAAGAGGATACGCAGTATTTT.

There are many counts of this clonotype. J is TRBJ1-6 and V is TRBV29-1; D is perhaps TRBD1 (5 bases). The V and J ends lost 5 bases and 7 bases respectively, with 9 bases between them. The CDR3 length is 12 residues. In germline, CDR1 is SQVTM, CDR2 ANQGSEA. The CDR3 coding sequence is TGCAGCGTTAGAGGGGAAAATTCACCCCTCCACTTT. Translating gives CSVRGENSPLHF.

At least ten counts were recorded for this clonotype. V gene TRBV12-3 or TRBV12-4 combines with J gene TRBJ2-1; a possible D gene is TRBD2 (5 bases). The CDR3 is 11 amino acids. The V end was cut by 4 bases, the J end by 10 bases, with 8 bases between. DNA for the CDR3: TGTGCCAGCAGTTCGGGATCCGAGCAGTTCTTC. Its protein product is CASSSGSEQFF.

The chain couples TRBV11-2 to TRBJ2-7; TRBD1 might be the D (6 bases). Trimming pared 2 bases from V and 1 base from J, leaving 24 bases between. Germline CDR1 and CDR2: SGHAT and FQNNGV. CDR3 length equals 19 residues. Here the CDR3 DNA reads TGTGCCAGCAGCTTATATTCTAGGGGGACGGCCCGGAGATCCTACGAGCAGTACTTC. Protein product: CASSLYSRGTARRSYEQYF. Complete variable domain (other parts from reference TRBV11-2 and TRBJ2-7): EAGVAQSPRYKIIEKRQSVAFWCNPISGHATLYWYQQILGQGPKLLIQFQNNGVVDDSQLPKDRFSAERLKGVDSTLKIQPAKLEDSAVYLCASSLYSRGTARRSYEQYFGPGTRLTVT.

The sample holds many counts of this clonotype. CDR3 loop: CASSPRLAGTSTDTQYF. CDR3 in DNA: TGTGCCAGCAGCCCCAGACTAGCGGGGACTAGCACAGATACGCAGTATTTT. The rearrangement uses TRBV5-5 and TRBJ2-3, with TRBD2 identical over 11 bases. V trimming: 4 bases; J trimming: 0 bases; junction bases outside the gene matches: 7. Germline CDR1 SGHKS, CDR2 YYEKEE (reference sequence). The CDR3 sequence is 17 residues long.

Concerning this clonotype itself: Its ends do not fully match the called genes, so a read error is possible. The V call is TRBV6-6, the J call TRBJ1-2; 7 bases match TRBD1. CDR1 and CDR2 (germline): MNHNY, SVGAGI (reference sequence). The CDR3 contains 17 residues. CDR3 bases: TGTGCCAGCAGATCCCAGACAGGGCTACAAGCTAACTATGGCGACACCTTC. This codes for CASRSQTGLQANYGDTF.

This chain joins TRBV23-1 and TRBJ1-1; tentative D call: TRBD1 (5 bases). TRBV23-1 is annotated as an ORF whose role is uncertain. Trimming cost V 4 bases and J 2 bases, with 14 bases left between them. The length of the CDR3 is 15 residues. For the CDR3, the DNA is TGCGCCAGCAGTCTTCGACAGTCCACCAACACTGAAGCTTTCTTT. Amino acid sequence: CASSLRQSTNTEAFF.

Comment on this clonotype: A much larger clone lies a single base off, so this may be a read error. Here the CDR3 reads CSARGGGDSPLHF. In DNA, the CDR3 is TGCAGTGCTAGAGGTGGGGGGGATTCACCCCTCCACTTT. J is TRBJ1-6 and V is TRBV20-1; D perhaps matches TRBD1 (5 bases). CDR1 and CDR2 from the germline V gene are DFQATT and SNEGSKA (reference sequence). The CDR3 loop spans 13 amino acids. Trimming took off 1 base at V and 8 bases at J, with 9 bases between the two ends.

The table lists this clonotype with many counts. This chain joins TRBV18 and TRBJ1-1; D is possibly TRBD1 (5 bases). The CDR3 is 14 amino acids. Germline CDR1 and CDR2: KGHSH and LQKENI. Trimming shortened V by 2 bases and J by 4 bases, and 11 bases separated the two germline ends. CDR3 sequence: CASSPGPGGTEAFF. For the CDR3, the DNA is TGTGCCAGCTCACCAGGACCCGGGGGCACTGAAGCTTTCTTT. Based on the CDR3 plus reference TRBV18 and TRBJ1-1, the full variable domain is NAGVMQNPRHLVRRRGQEARLRCSPMKGHSHVYWYRQLPEEGLKFMVYLQKENIIDESGMPKERFSAEFPKEGPSILRIQQVVRGDSAAYFCASSPGPGGTEAFFGQGTRLTVV.

This clonotype was seen repeatedly, ten times or more. V is TRBV30 and J is TRBJ2-1; 11 bases map to TRBD2. V shed 1 base and J 2 bases; nucleotides not matched to a gene: 7. The CDR3 has 17 amino acids. Germline assignment: CDR1 GTSNPN and CDR2 SVGIG (reference sequence). CDR3 nucleotide sequence: TGTGCCTGGAGTGGCCTAGCGGGGGGTTTAACCTACAATGAGCAGTTCTTC. Encoded protein: CAWSGLAGGLTYNEQFF.

This clonotype was seen ten or more times. This chain links TRBV6-2 or TRBV6-3 with TRBJ1-6; D gene unclear. This CDR3 region has 13 residues. The V gene's germline CDR1 is MNHEY and CDR2 SVGEGT. V lost 6 bases, J lost 8 bases, and 11 bases lay in between. CDR3 sequence (DNA): TGTGCCAGCAGGCCCCCTCACGATTCACCCCTCCACTTT. Amino acids: CASRPPHDSPLHF.

This clonotype came up many times. The V gene is TRBV9, the J gene TRBJ2-3; D possibly corresponds to TRBD1 (6 bases). The CDR3 spans 14 residues. The germline CDR1 and CDR2 sequences are SGDLS and YYNGEE. The V gene lost 3 bases and the J gene lost 1 base, with 9 bases spanning the gap. CDR3 sequence reads: CASSEYRGTDTQYF. The CDR3 DNA follows: TGTGCCAGCAGCGAATACAGGGGCACAGATACGCAGTATTTT.

In its sample, this clonotype was seen many times. The rearrangement links TRBV12-3 or TRBV12-4 to TRBJ1-1, with D possibly TRBD1 on 5 matching bases. Trimming removed 10 bases from V and 4 bases from J, with 13 bases in between. This CDR3 is 12 amino acids long. DNA for the CDR3: TGTGCCACCACAGGACTGAGCACTGAAGCTTTCTTT. Its translation: CATTGLSTEAFF.

The sample holds many counts of this clonotype. V gene TRBV20-1 combines with J gene TRBJ2-3, with 10 bases matching TRBD2. The V gene end was trimmed by 5 bases and the J gene end by 6 bases; junction bases not matched to a gene: 8. In germline, CDR1 is DFQATT, CDR2 SNEGSKA (reference sequence). The CDR3 covers 14 residues. As DNA, the CDR3 is TGCAGTGCTGTCAGCGGGGGGGCCTTGGATACGCAGTATTTT. This encodes CSAVSGGALDTQYF.

This clonotype has just a few counts. The chain links TRBV10-3 to TRBJ2-7, with D possibly called TRBD1 or TRBD2 (6 bases each). Germline V gene data show CDR1 as ENHRY and CDR2 as SYGVKD. The CDR3 consists of 17 residues. Trimming stripped 10 bases from V and 3 bases from J, with 28 bases between. The CDR3 spells CATQGLASYSNHYEQYF. DNA for the CDR3: TGTGCCACCCAGGGGCTAGCGAGTTATTCAAATCACTACGAGCAGTACTTC.

This clonotype was recorded many times. V usage is TRBV5-5 and J usage is TRBJ1-2; D is unclear. CDR3 length: 13 amino acids. The V gene lost 5 bases and the J gene lost 4 bases, with 12 bases spanning the gap. The germline V gene has CDR1 SGHKS and CDR2 YYEKEE (reference sequence). The CDR3 is CASSQGRIYGYTF. In DNA form, the CDR3 reads TGTGCCAGCAGTCAAGGACGGATCTATGGCTACACCTTC.